The present entry profiles one TCR beta chain with its context. The CDR3 length is 18 residues. The V gene end was trimmed by 0 bases and the J gene end by 0 bases; junction bases not matched to a gene: 9. CDR1 is SGHDT, CDR2 YYEEEE, per germline. These data are taken from a study of T cell responses to AZD1222 COVID-19 vaccine. Here immunoSEQ multiplex PCR was the method, and the copy in TCRdb shows in-frame clones only, minus some. The sample shows around 120,000 clones, around 87% of them seen only once. The sequence was obtained from an adult in good health. This chain uses TRBV5-6 with TRBJ1-5, with 7 bases fitting TRBD1. Material: peripheral blood, obtained on day 0 of AZD1222 vaccination. CDR3 DNA sequence: TGTGCCAGCAGCTTGGGTCCAGGGGGAGAATATAGCAATCAGCCCCAGCATTTT. Protein sequence: CASSLGPGGEYSNQPQHF. The variable domain in full, completed from reference TRBV5-6 and TRBJ1-5, reads DAGVTQSPTHLIKTRGQQVTLRCSPKSGHDTVSWYQQALGQGPQFIFQYYEEEERQRGNFPDRFSGHQFPNYSSELNVNALLLGDSALYLCASSLGPGGEYSNQPQHFGDGTRLSIL.